This TCR beta chain was sequenced for a study of blood T cell repertoires in COVID-19. Profiled with immunoSEQ multiplex PCR; TCRdb holds only in-frame clones, not every one. The sample holds around 250,000 clones; roughly 86% are singletons and the top ten take around 3.6%. V dropped 3 bases and J dropped 10 bases, with 21 bases sitting between them. The CDR3 totals 15 residues. CDR1 KGHSH and CDR2 LQKENI come from the germline V gene. Sample: peripheral blood. The chain recombines TRBV18 with TRBJ1-1; no definite D call. The TCR was taken from a man aged 18 to 30 with active or convalescent COVID-19. DNA of the CDR3: TGTGCCAGCTCACCTTCCGAGGAGGCGATGGGAGGAGCTTTCTTT. Translation: CASSPSEEAMGGAFF.